This T cell receptor beta chain was captured by sequencing in a study of blood T cells in healthy people across ages. Combining a sample-barcoded 5' primer with a J-beta primer mix, a second PCR ran for 7 to 11 cycles. MiXCR, run by TCRdb on the 5' RACE reads, gives a single entry per CDR3 protein. The sample consists of under 2 million distinct CDR3 sequences, 34% of them appearing once. The CDR3 has 15 residues. Germline loops: CDR1 KGHDR, CDR2 SFDVKD. V lost 4 bases and J lost 4; bases outside the gene matches: 5. Sequenced material: blood. The sequence was collected from a woman in her twenties or thirties in good health. The chain has TRBV24-1 and TRBJ2-1, with TRBD2 identical over 8 bases. The chain's CDR3 is CATSDLGLAYNEQFF. CDR3 nucleotides: TGTGCCACCAGTGACTTAGGACTAGCTTACAATGAGCAGTTCTTC.